The 20 T cell receptor beta chains presented below share a single source sample, sequenced in a study of shared clonotypes between healthy human individuals. Assay: immunoSEQ multiplex PCR; the TCRdb copy retains only in-frame clones and omits some. Of around 530,000 clones listed, 70% to 80% were seen once; the top ten hold more than 10%. The sample consisted of PBMCs. The origin of the receptors is a woman aged 40 to 50 in good health. Some clones in this sample may be carry-over from other donors' samples.

The chain is built from TRBV19 and TRBJ2-1; 7 bases match TRBD2. This CDR3 spans 15 amino acids. Trimming at V came to 3 bases and at J to 4 bases, leaving 6 bases not matched to a gene. Germline V gene sequence: CDR1 LNHDA, CDR2 SQIVND (reference sequence). Here the CDR3 DNA reads TGTGCCAGTAGTATGGGGCGGGGAGGGTACAATGAGCAGTTCTTC. It yields the protein CASSMGRGGYNEQFF.

This clone was recorded only once. The chain has TRBV7-2 and TRBJ1-2, with TRBD1 identical over 8 bases. The CDR3 is 14 amino acids. The germline V gene encodes CDR1 SGHTA and CDR2 FQGNSA. After removal of 5 bases from V and 5 bases from J, the junction contained 7 bases not matched to a gene. The CDR3: CASSPGQGRYGYTF. The CDR3 DNA sequence: TGTGCCAGCAGCCCTGGACAGGGTCGGTATGGCTACACCTTC. The full variable domain, in which reference TRBV7-2 and TRBJ1-2 provide the parts outside the CDR3, is GAGVSQSPSNKVTEKGKDVELRCDPISGHTALYWYRQSLGQGLEFLIYFQGNSAPDKSGLPSDRFSAERTGGSVSTLTIQRTQQEDSAVYLCASSPGQGRYGYTFGSGTRLTVV.

This clone was observed a handful of times. The chain combines TRBV9 with TRBJ1-1, with 8 bases aligning to TRBD1. This CDR3 is built from 16 residues. The V and J ends lost 0 bases and 6 bases, in that order; junction bases with no gene match: 10. Germline V gives CDR1 SGDLS, CDR2 YYNGEE. CDR3 protein: CASSVAGQGARAEAFF. The CDR3, as DNA: TGTGCCAGCAGCGTAGCGGGGCAGGGGGCAAGAGCTGAAGCTTTCTTT.

As to this clone: With a much larger clone just one base away, this may be a read error. In the same sample, other DNA sequences code for this CDR3. V and J are TRBV27 and TRBJ2-7; 10 nucleotides line up with TRBD1. Trimming removed 4 bases from V and 4 bases from J; junction bases left unmatched: 1. CDR1 and CDR2 (germline): MNHEY, SMNVEV (reference sequence). This CDR3 is 13 amino acids long. CDR3: CASSWDRGYEQYF. DNA for the CDR3: TGTGCCAGCAGTTGGGACAGGGGTTACGAGCAGTACTTC.

This sequence joins TRBV11-2 and TRBJ2-4, with TRBD2 identical over 13 bases. Per the germline V gene, CDR1 is SGHAT and CDR2 is FQNNGV. With V trimmed by 5 bases and J by 0 bases, 10 bases remained unmatched. This CDR3 is built from 19 residues. The CDR3 DNA is TGTGCCAGCAGCCCCGGACTAGCGGGAGAATTCGGAGCCAAAAACATTCAGTACTTC. It is translated as CASSPGLAGEFGAKNIQYF.

This chain uses TRBV7-6 with TRBJ1-5; 8 bases are a match to TRBD1. The junction had 7 bases not matched to a gene; V was cut back by 5 bases and J by 1 base. Germline V gene data show CDR1 as SGHVS and CDR2 as FNYEAQ. The CDR3 sequence is 16 residues long. The CDR3 is CASSLGQGRSNQPQHF. The CDR3 nucleotides read TGTGCCAGCAGCCTTGGACAGGGTAGAAGCAATCAGCCCCAGCATTTT.

The gene calls are TRBV28 and TRBJ1-2; D remains ambiguous. V dropped 2 bases and J dropped 6 bases, with 7 bases sitting between them. This CDR3 has 12 residues. Germline CDR1 is MDHEN and CDR2 is SYDVKM. The CDR3 sequence: CASSLDTHGYTF. CDR3 sequence (DNA): TGTGCCAGCAGTTTAGACACCCATGGCTACACCTTC.

This clone was counted ten times or more. The CDR3 nucleotides are TGTGCCAGCAGTACGACAGGGGGCCTAACTAATGAAAAACTGTTTTTT. It encodes CASSTTGGLTNEKLFF. This chain links TRBV27 with TRBJ1-4, with 10 bases lining up with TRBD1. Germline lookup yields CDR1 MNHEY and CDR2 SMNVEV (reference sequence). V lost 5 bases to trimming and J lost 1 base; unmatched junction nucleotides: 4. The CDR3 is 16 residues long.

The J gene is TRBJ2-1, the V gene TRBV21-1; TRBD2 was called by the table and not checked on the DNA. TRBV21-1 is a known pseudogene. CDR3 length: 20 residues. The CDR3 here is CASSKPAPIRLAGVICEQFF. The CDR3 coding sequence is TGTGCCAGCAGCAAACCGGCCCCTATCAGACTAGCGGGAGTTATCTGTGAGCAGTTCTTC.

This clone was observed many times. Different DNA sequences within this sample yield the same CDR3. V is TRBV27 and J is TRBJ2-7; 8 bases are a match to TRBD2. Germline-derived CDR1 and CDR2 are MNHEY and SMNVEV (reference sequence). V was clipped by 5 bases and J by 2 bases; unmatched bases: 5. The CDR3 contains 14 residues. CDR3 in amino acids: CASSRAGGTYEQYF. The CDR3 region has the DNA TGTGCCAGCAGTAGGGCGGGAGGCACCTACGAGCAGTACTTC.

The rearrangement joins TRBV27 to TRBJ2-7; D call uncertain. This CDR3 comprises 15 residues. Germline V lookup: CDR1 MNHEY, CDR2 SMNVEV (reference sequence). The ends were cut back, 2 bases at V and 2 bases at J, with 13 bases in the middle. The CDR3 loop is CASSLRAEVAYEQYF. The CDR3, as DNA: TGTGCCAGCAGTTTACGGGCAGAAGTGGCCTACGAGCAGTACTTC.

This clone turned up a few times. V is TRBV6-4 and J is TRBJ2-2; perhaps TRBD2 as D (6 bases). V shed 8 bases and J shed 7 bases, with 14 bases lying between them. Germline V gene data show CDR1 as MRHNA and CDR2 as SNTAGT. The CDR3 runs to 13 residues. The CDR3 bases are TGTGCCAGCGCGGCTAGCGATAACGGGGAGCTGTTTTTT. It translates to CASAASDNGELFF.

The V gene is TRBV7-6, the J gene TRBJ2-5; 14 bases are shared with TRBD2. Trimming removed 5 bases from V and 3 bases from J; junction bases left unmatched: 2. The V gene's germline CDR1 is SGHVS and CDR2 FNYEAQ. The CDR3 spans 15 residues. CDR3 in amino acids: CASSLTSGREETQYF. CDR3 nucleotide sequence: TGTGCCAGCAGCCTGACTAGCGGGAGGGAAGAGACCCAGTACTTC.

J is TRBJ2-3 and V is TRBV28; no clear D gene. There are 15 residues in the CDR3. The germline V and J ends were trimmed by 1 base and 0 bases, with 8 bases remaining between them. Germline CDR1 reads MDHEN; CDR2 reads SYDVKM. For the CDR3, the DNA is TGTGCCAGCAGTTTATTTCGCACTAGCACAGATACGCAGTATTTT. Protein: CASSLFRTSTDTQYF.

This chain uses TRBV2 with TRBJ1-1; no firm D call. V was cut by 3 bases and J by 2 bases, with 7 bases left in between. The V gene's germline CDR1 is SNHLY and CDR2 FYNNEI. The CDR3 sequence is 13 residues long. The chain's CDR3 is CASSDWGNTEAFF. CDR3 sequence (DNA): TGTGCCAGCAGTGATTGGGGAAACACTGAAGCTTTCTTT.

This clone was seen a few times. This chain links TRBV9 with TRBJ1-1, with D hard to call. CDR1 is SGDLS and CDR2 is YYNGEE in the germline V gene. Trimming stripped 4 bases from V and 1 base from J, with 11 bases between. The CDR3 totals 14 residues. The CDR3 reads CASSPGSKNTEAFF. The DNA for the CDR3 is TGTGCCAGCAGCCCGGGGAGCAAGAACACTGAAGCTTTCTTT.

V is TRBV5-4 and J is TRBJ2-1, with a weak D call TRBD1 (6 bases). Germline assignment: CDR1 SGHNT and CDR2 YYREEE (reference sequence). V was clipped by 4 bases and J by 3 bases, with 14 bases between them. CDR3 length equals 15 residues. The CDR3 DNA sequence: TGTGCCAGCAGCCCAAGAGGGGGTGACTACAATGAGCAGTTCTTC. It specifies CASSPRGGDYNEQFF.

This clone showed up just once. V usage is TRBV4-3 and J usage is TRBJ2-1; unclear D gene. V shed 1 base and J shed 6 bases, with 10 bases lying between them. The CDR3 sequence is 14 residues long. From germline, CDR1 is LGHNA and CDR2 YSLEER. The CDR3: CASSQVVEGNEQFF. The CDR3 coding sequence is TGCGCCAGCAGCCAAGTGGTCGAAGGCAATGAGCAGTTCTTC.

The chain is built from TRBV30 and TRBJ2-5, with D perhaps matching TRBD1 or TRBD2 (5 bases each). This CDR3 is 14 amino acids long. Germline CDR1 is GTSNPN and CDR2 is SVGIG (reference sequence). Trimming took off 3 bases at V and 0 bases at J, with 11 bases between the two ends. For the CDR3, the DNA is TGTGCCTGGAGAGGGACGGGGTACCAAGAGACCCAGTACTTC. The encoded protein is CAWRGTGYQETQYF.

The chain carries TRBV5-4 and TRBJ2-1, with D perhaps TRBD2 (5 bases). CDR1 SGHNT and CDR2 YYREEE come from the germline V gene (reference sequence). V lost 0 bases, J lost 6 bases, and 16 bases lay in between. The CDR3 has 16 amino acids. The CDR3 DNA follows: TGTGCCAGCAGCTTGGTCGGCGGGCTTCGGCCCAATGAGCAGTTCTTC. This codes for CASSLVGGLRPNEQFF.